This T cell receptor beta chain came from a study of cytotoxic CD8 clonotypes in ibrutinib-treated CLL. This table comes from immunoSEQ multiplex PCR, and its TCRdb copy is limited to in-frame clones, with some not included. The sample holds 95,000 to 100,000 clones; around 73% are singletons and the top ten take around 30%. V shed 4 bases, J shed 7 bases, and the junction held 5 bases outside the gene matches. The CDR3 is 16 residues long. CDR1 and CDR2 (germline): SGDLS, YYNGEE. The rearrangement uses TRBV9 and TRBJ2-1; 16 positions agree with TRBD2. The source material was PBMCs, sampled after 12 months of ibrutinib treatment. This TCR was recovered from a human donor with chronic lymphocytic leukemia. CDR3 residues: CASSPTGLAGGNEQFF. The DNA of the CDR3 is TGTGCCAGCAGCCCGACGGGACTAGCGGGGGGGAATGAGCAGTTCTTC.